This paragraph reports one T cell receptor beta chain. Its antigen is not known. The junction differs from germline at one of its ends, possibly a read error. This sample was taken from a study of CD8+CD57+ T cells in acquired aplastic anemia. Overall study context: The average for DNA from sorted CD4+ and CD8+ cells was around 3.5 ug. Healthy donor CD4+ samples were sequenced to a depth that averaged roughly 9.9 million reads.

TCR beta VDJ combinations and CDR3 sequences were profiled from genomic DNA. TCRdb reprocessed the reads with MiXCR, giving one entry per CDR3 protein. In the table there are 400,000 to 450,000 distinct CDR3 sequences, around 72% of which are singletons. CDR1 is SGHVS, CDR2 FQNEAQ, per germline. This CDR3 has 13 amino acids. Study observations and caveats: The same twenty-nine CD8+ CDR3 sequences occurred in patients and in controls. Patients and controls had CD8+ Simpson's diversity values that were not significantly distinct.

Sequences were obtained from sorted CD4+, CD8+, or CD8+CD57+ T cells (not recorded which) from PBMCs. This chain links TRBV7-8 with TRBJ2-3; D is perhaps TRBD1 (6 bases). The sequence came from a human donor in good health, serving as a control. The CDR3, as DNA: TGTGTCAGCAGCAAAACAGGGACAGATACGCAGTATTTT. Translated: CVSSKTGTDTQYF.